The next 22 T cell receptor beta chains were all read from a single sample in a study of T cell changes during pregnancy in multiple sclerosis. Generated by immunoSEQ multiplex PCR, the TCRdb table keeps only in-frame clones and is missing some. Of approximately 60,000 clones listed, around 92% were seen once; the top ten hold roughly 0.2%. The specimen comprised CD4+ T cells from peripheral blood mononuclear cells, sampled in the second trimester of pregnancy. These receptors were taken from a female donor with multiple sclerosis, enrolled in a pregnancy study.

The CDR3 is CASSFSDRGNQPQHF. As DNA, the CDR3 is TGTGCCAGCAGTTTCTCCGATAGAGGGAATCAGCCCCAGCATTTT. The chain recombines TRBV27 with TRBJ1-5, with D hard to call. The CDR3 covers 15 residues. V was shortened by 3 bases and J by 4 bases, with 13 bases between the two germline ends. CDR1 and CDR2 (germline): MNHEY, SMNVEV (reference sequence).

The V and J genes are TRBV12-5 and TRBJ1-5; D not certain. This CDR3 comprises 15 residues. The V end was cut by 3 bases, the J end by 3 bases, with 12 bases between. Looked up from germline, CDR1 is LGHNT and CDR2 is FRNRAP. CDR3 loop: CASGFSSGYNQPQHF. DNA for the CDR3: TGTGCTAGTGGTTTCTCGTCGGGGTACAATCAGCCCCAGCATTTT.

The chain recombines TRBV19 with TRBJ2-1; 11 nucleotides match TRBD1. Per the germline V gene, CDR1 is LNHDA and CDR2 is SQIVND (reference sequence). V lost 7 bases and J lost 4; bases outside the gene matches: 3. This CDR3 comprises 14 residues. The CDR3 DNA follows: TGTGCCAGTAAAGGGGACAGGGGGTACAATGAGCAGTTCTTC. This gives the protein CASKGDRGYNEQFF.

This chain uses TRBV14 with TRBJ1-1; no clear D gene. Per the germline V gene, CDR1 is SGHDN and CDR2 is FVKESK. The ends were cut back, 4 bases at V and 2 bases at J, with 8 bases in the middle. There are 13 residues in the CDR3. The CDR3, as DNA: TGTGCCAGCAGCCGGGAGTTAAACACTGAAGCTTTCTTT. Its protein is CASSRELNTEAFF.

The gene calls are TRBV10-1 and TRBJ2-7, with D unresolved. CDR3 length: 15 amino acids. Germline V gene lookup returns CDR1 WNHNN and CDR2 SYGVQD (reference sequence). Trimming removed 2 bases at V and 3 bases at J, with 14 bases between. Here the CDR3 DNA reads TGCGCCAGCAGTGAGGAACGACACGTAAACTACGAGCAGTACTTC. This gives the protein CASSEERHVNYEQYF.

The chain links TRBV7-9 to TRBJ2-5; D gene uncertain. Germline lookup yields CDR1 SEHNR and CDR2 FQNEAQ (reference sequence). The CDR3 totals 14 residues. Trimming cost V 2 bases and J 1 base, with 8 bases left between them. The CDR3 region is CASSLLTPQETQYF. CDR3 DNA sequence: TGTGCCAGCAGCTTACTGACACCCCAAGAGACCCAGTACTTC.

This rearrangement joins TRBV5-1 to TRBJ1-1; TRBD1 aligns across 8 bases. Per the germline V gene, CDR1 is SGHRS and CDR2 is YFSETQ. The CDR3 totals 15 residues. After removal of 4 bases from V and 1 base from J, the junction contained 6 bases not matched to a gene. The DNA for the CDR3 is TGCGCCAGCAGCCTCCGGACAGGGCCGAACACTGAAGCTTTCTTT. This codes for CASSLRTGPNTEAFF.

The chain has TRBV30 and TRBJ2-3; the D is unclear. CDR3 length equals 14 residues. CDR1 is GTSNPN, CDR2 SVGIG, per germline (reference sequence). The germline V and J ends were trimmed by 6 bases and 3 bases, with 16 bases remaining between them. The CDR3: CACMVSPLTDTQYF. For the CDR3, the DNA is TGTGCCTGTATGGTCAGTCCCCTGACAGATACGCAGTATTTT.

V usage is TRBV10-3 and J usage is TRBJ1-2; 7 positions match TRBD1. Germline V gene lookup returns CDR1 ENHRY and CDR2 SYGVKD. The length of the CDR3 is 16 residues. V was clipped by 4 bases and J by 1 base; unmatched bases: 9. In nucleotides, the CDR3 is TGTGCCATCAGTGTCACGGGGACAGAAAATAACTATGGCTACACCTTC. Its translation is CAISVTGTENNYGYTF.

The DNA of the CDR3 is TGTGCCAGCAGTTACAACAGGGGTAATTCACCCCTCCACTTT. Its translation: CASSYNRGNSPLHF. This sequence joins TRBV6-5 and TRBJ1-6; 7 bases map to TRBD1. Germline V lookup: CDR1 MNHEY, CDR2 SVGAGI. The CDR3 is made up of 14 amino acids. Trimming removed 2 bases from V and 6 bases from J; junction bases left unmatched: 1.

The J gene is TRBJ1-2, the V gene TRBV18; 9 bases match TRBD1. Germline CDR1 and CDR2: KGHSH and LQKENI. The ends lost 2 bases at V and 1 base at J; junction bases unmatched: 11. There are 18 residues in the CDR3. The DNA of the CDR3 is TGTGCCAGCTCACCAGGGATGGGACAGGGAGACTTTAACTATGGCTACACCTTC. Its protein product is CASSPGMGQGDFNYGYTF.

The chain combines TRBV4-1 with TRBJ2-6, with TRBD1 matching 9 bases. The J segment lost 0 bases and the V segment lost 0 bases, leaving 3 bases of the junction unmatched. CDR3 length equals 18 residues. Germline V gene sequence: CDR1 MGHRA, CDR2 YSYEKL. CDR3 residues: CASSQDPGQGSGANVLTF. CDR3 DNA sequence: TGCGCCAGCAGCCAAGACCCGGGACAGGGCTCTGGGGCCAACGTCCTGACTTTC.

The CDR3 DNA reads as TGTGCCAGCAGTTTCCGTAAGACTAGCGGGAGGGCGAATGAGCAGTTCTTC. Translated: CASSFRKTSGRANEQFF. The chain has TRBV27 and TRBJ2-1, with 14 bases identical to TRBD2. The junction had 8 bases not matched to a gene; V was cut back by 3 bases and J by 7 bases. The CDR3 sequence is 17 residues long. Germline CDR1 MNHEY, CDR2 SMNVEV (reference sequence).

The chain couples TRBV7-2 to TRBJ2-7; 7 bases agree with TRBD1. J was trimmed by 0 bases and V by 4 bases; bases with no gene match: 6. Per germline, CDR1 SGHTA and CDR2 FQGNSA. This CDR3 is built from 15 residues. The CDR3 is CASSSVGTASYEQYF. The CDR3 coding sequence is TGTGCCAGCAGCTCGGTCGGGACAGCCTCCTACGAGCAGTACTTC.

This chain links TRBV4-1 with TRBJ2-7; possible D gene TRBD2, 5 bases. Germline-derived CDR1 and CDR2 are MGHRA and YSYEKL. The V and J ends lost 3 bases and 1 base respectively, with 13 bases between them. The CDR3 is 15 residues long. The CDR3 sequence: CASSHAGLESYEQYF. In DNA, the CDR3 is TGCGCCAGCAGCCATGCGGGCCTAGAGTCCTACGAGCAGTACTTC.

The chain joins TRBV19 to TRBJ1-5; D call uncertain. Trimming pared 10 bases from V and 5 bases from J, leaving 15 bases between. Germline V gene sequence: CDR1 LNHDA, CDR2 SQIVND (reference sequence). The CDR3 has 13 amino acids. In DNA form, the CDR3 reads TGTGCCACCGGGAACGGTCCCCATCAGCCCCAGCATTTT. This sequence encodes CATGNGPHQPQHF.

This chain joins TRBV11-3 and TRBJ2-1; D gene ambiguous. This CDR3 is built from 11 residues. The V and J ends lost 5 bases and 5 bases respectively, with 4 bases between them. CDR1 and CDR2 from the germline V gene are SGHNT and YENEEA. Here the CDR3 DNA reads TGTGCCAGCAGCGACAACAATGAGCAGTTCTTC. As protein: CASSDNNEQFF.

J is TRBJ2-5 and V is TRBV2; 10 bases map to TRBD2. Germline lookup yields CDR1 SNHLY and CDR2 FYNNEI. V dropped 7 bases and J dropped 6; count of bases not matched to a gene: 5. This CDR3 is 13 amino acids long. The CDR3 DNA sequence: TGTGCCAGCACCGGACTAGCGGCACAGACCCAGTACTTC. It encodes CASTGLAAQTQYF. Combining the CDR3 with reference TRBV2 and TRBJ2-5 gives the whole variable domain EPEVTQTPSHQVTQMGQEVILRCVPISNHLYFYWYRQILGQKVEFLVSFYNNEISEKSEIFDDQFSVERPDGSNFTLKIRSTKLEDSAMYFCASTGLAAQTQYFGPGTRLLVL.

The genes are TRBV9 and TRBJ2-5, with 11 bases aligning to TRBD1. V lost 0 bases to trimming and J lost 3 bases; unmatched junction nucleotides: 4. Germline CDR1 reads SGDLS; CDR2 reads YYNGEE. This CDR3 comprises 16 residues. The CDR3 nucleotides read TGTGCCAGCAGCGTAGGGCAGGGACAGGGGGAAGAGACCCAGTACTTC. Its protein product is CASSVGQGQGEETQYF.

The chain has TRBV10-1 and TRBJ2-2, with a weak D call TRBD1 (5 bases). Germline V gene lookup returns CDR1 WNHNN and CDR2 SYGVQD (reference sequence). The CDR3 has 15 amino acids. Trimming stripped 8 bases from V and 4 bases from J, with 17 bases between. The CDR3 sequence is CASPPAGPCTGELFF. CDR3 DNA: TGCGCCAGCCCCCCGGCAGGGCCCTGCACCGGGGAGCTGTTTTTT.

The J gene is TRBJ1-1, the V gene TRBV5-5; D possibly corresponds to TRBD1 (5 bases). CDR3 length: 13 amino acids. Trimming took off 2 bases at V and 1 base at J, with 6 bases between the two ends. Germline CDR1 is SGHKS and CDR2 is YYEKEE (reference sequence). The CDR3 loop is CASSFGGNTEAFF. The CDR3 region has the DNA TGTGCCAGCAGCTTCGGGGGGAACACTGAAGCTTTCTTT.

In its sample, this clone was seen once. V gene TRBV7-2 combines with J gene TRBJ1-3; D remains ambiguous. This CDR3 is built from 15 residues. Germline CDR1 reads SGHTA; CDR2 reads FQGNSA. V gave up 1 base and J gave up 2 bases, with 9 bases separating them. Written as DNA, the CDR3 is TGTGCCAGCAGCTTAGATTCCGGGGCTGGAAACACCATATATTTT. It yields the protein CASSLDSGAGNTIYF.